The rows below give T cell receptor beta chains drawn from one sample of a study of shared clonotypes between healthy human individuals. This table comes from immunoSEQ multiplex PCR, and its TCRdb copy is limited to in-frame clones, with some not included. The sample records fewer than 3 million clones, about nine tenths being singletons. What was sequenced was naive CD4+ T cells from PBMCs. The receptors here all came from a man aged 18 to 29 in good health. Some clones in this sample may be carry-over from other donors' samples. Each CDR3 is given with its conserved first and last residue.

TRBV28,TRBJ2-1,CASSTSGGVYNEQFF
TRBV5-1,TRBJ2-1,CASSLGLAGGGYNEQFF
TRBV7-2,TRBJ2-2,CASSLVGGTTGELFF
TRBV30,TRBJ1-2,CAWSRQGNGYTF
TRBV19,TRBJ2-7,CASSPSYEQYF
TRBV7-9,TRBJ2-7,CASSLGSGNYEQYF
TRBV4-2,TRBJ2-1,CASSQNPYRGGEQFF
TRBV6-1,TRBJ2-7,CASRLAGAHEQYF
TRBV30,TRBJ2-1,CALKNAGGPHNEQFF
TRBV9,TRBJ2-7,CASSSQQGGEQYF
TRBV7-3,TRBJ2-1,CASSPSGRYEQFF
TRBV28,TRBJ2-1,CASSLPGGTHVVQFF
TRBV6-6,TRBJ1-1,CASSYSRNTEAFF
TRBV28,TRBJ1-2,CASSPLADNLSYGYTF
TRBV28,TRBJ2-1,CASSSFYRDRSYNEQFF
TRBV9,TRBJ2-3,CASSAPWVAGATDTQYF
TRBV19,TRBJ1-3,CASSILGDSGNTIYF
TRBV5-6,TRBJ1-4,CASSSGPFNEKLFF
TRBV14,TRBJ1-5,CASSLQGGQPQHF
TRBV9,TRBJ2-7,CASSVASGKSYEQYF
TRBV5-4,TRBJ2-5,CASSLQRGGETQYF
TRBV28,TRBJ2-5,CASSRVWGEETQYF
TRBV5-1,TRBJ2-1,CASQRTGDEQFF
TRBV28,TRBJ2-5,CASSSPSSRTSYKTQYF
TRBV28,TRBJ2-4,CASSFQDLAKNIQYF
TRBV11-2,TRBJ1-1,CASSLTSGGPTEAFF
TRBV19,TRBJ2-1,CASSARAGDEQFF
TRBV28,TRBJ2-7,CASSAPKGAGEYF
TRBV7-3,TRBJ2-7,CASSYDLSYEQYF
TRBV27,TRBJ1-5,CASSRAMTDQPQHF
TRBV5-4,TRBJ2-3,CASSSYSGRSTDTQYF
TRBV7-9,TRBJ2-3,CASSQTGSADTQYF
TRBV6-5,TRBJ1-1,CASSSGTNDAEAFF
TRBV12-5,TRBJ2-5,CASGTGSAETQYF
TRBV7-8,TRBJ2-5,CASTGTSGILLGETQYF
TRBV28,TRBJ1-5,CASSLFTEGGLRQPQHF
TRBV7-9,TRBJ2-7,CASSLYFRALSSYEQYF
TRBV18,TRBJ2-1,CASSPKDGYNEQFF
TRBV5-3,TRBJ1-4,CARSLRGRDRRYFEKLFF
TRBV5-1,TRBJ2-2,CASSTTVTVGELFF
TRBV9,TRBJ2-7,CASSVAPGQGYEQYF
TRBV18,TRBJ2-7,CASSPPSLAGGSYEQYF
TRBV28,TRBJ2-1,CASGGVYNEQFF
TRBV5-4,TRBJ2-1,CASSLGYWTSGRAGKNEQFF
TRBV14,TRBJ2-1,CASSRTGYRGNEQFF
TRBV7-9,TRBJ2-3,CASQARTDTQYF
TRBV14,TRBJ1-3,CASSQSLVGNTIYF
TRBV7-9,TRBJ1-2,CASSLAAVVGGYTF
TRBV9,TRBJ2-3,CASSRDPLRADTQYF
TRBV5-6,TRBJ2-1,CASSGPSYNEQFF
TRBV5-1,TRBJ1-1,CASSLFLGGNTEAFF
TRBV10-3,TRBJ1-1,CAISESRDSRRNTEAFF
TRBV19,TRBJ1-1,CASTTLARRVEAFF